The rows below give T cell receptor beta chains drawn from one sample of a study of blood T cell repertoires in COVID-19. TCRdb's table, derived via immunoSEQ multiplex PCR, lists solely in-frame clones and lacks some. The sample holds over 130,000 clones, approximately 88% seen once. Sequencing was carried out using peripheral blood. These receptors were obtained from a man aged 60 to 69 with active or convalescent COVID-19. The conserved cysteine and the conserved F or W are not part of the CDR3 here.

j_gene,v_gene,CDR3aa
TRBJ2-7,TRBV12-3/TRBV12-4,AIMDRPHEQY
TRBJ1-2,TRBV5-1,ASSLDRGGRGYT
TRBJ2-5,TRBV30,AWSQLAGRETQY
TRBJ1-2,TRBV2,ASSESGSGGYT
TRBJ1-1,TRBV6-9,ASSYPWARRSF
TRBJ1-5,TRBV10-3,AISESQGASH
TRBJ1-5,TRBV7-9,ASTTGDTSNQPQH
TRBJ2-6,TRBV19,ASSIDTHSGANVLT
TRBJ2-1,TRBV7-3,ASSARGTSGIIPDEQF
TRBJ2-1,TRBV11-3,ASSFSGEQF
TRBJ2-1,TRBV5-1,ASSLNEAGGNEQF
TRBJ2-7,TRBV3-1/TRBV3-2,ASSQTQQAGGTHEQY
TRBJ1-2,TRBV28,ASSNSHVYT
TRBJ2-2,TRBV24-1,ATSGRLAGGTGELF
TRBJ2-6,TRBV29-1,SVGTSSGANVLT
TRBJ1-3,TRBV28,ASRETGYGNTIY
TRBJ2-4,TRBV28,ASSSPHGLAGGVAKNIQY
TRBJ2-3,TRBV28,ASGRLAGGASTDTQY
TRBJ1-1,TRBV28,ASSLVRGKGIDTEAF
TRBJ1-2,TRBV6-5,ASSPYTGGSYGYT
TRBJ2-3,TRBV28,ASSLGDRKYSTDTQY
TRBJ2-6,TRBV9,ASSHSSSGRSWGPGANVLT
TRBJ2-3,TRBV5-1,ASSTGQGVESTDTQY
TRBJ2-5,TRBV9,ASSASPRGGETQY
TRBJ2-1,TRBV5-1,ASKGGPGYNEQF
TRBJ2-7,TRBV19,ASSIGRVSEQY
TRBJ2-2,TRBV4-2,ASSSDSYNTGELF
TRBJ1-2,TRBV5-6,ASSLSRGYT
TRBJ1-1,TRBV9,ASSVDRDRGSNTEAF
TRBJ2-2,TRBV7-2,ASSSGASGPSAGELF
TRBJ1-1,TRBV12-5,ASGAPQQPSNTEAF
TRBJ1-1,TRBV7-9,ASQTAGLATEAF
TRBJ2-3,TRBV4-1,ASSQDIFGDRRDTQY
TRBJ1-1,TRBV6-2/TRBV6-3,ASSRTAGQSEAF
TRBJ2-7,TRBV4-2,ASSQGTGLSYEQY
TRBJ1-1,TRBV7-9,ASSWDRVNTEAF
TRBJ1-2,TRBV6-2/TRBV6-3,ASSGFRSTYGYT
TRBJ2-7,TRBV6-5,ASSRFQGYEQY
TRBJ1-2,TRBV7-9,ASSITGDYGYT
TRBJ2-3,TRBV9,ASSTTGTSGGADTQY
TRBJ2-2,TRBV6-5,ASSPRRDTGELF